This T cell receptor (beta chain) was captured by sequencing in a study of cytomegalovirus exposure and HLA in healthy donors. V lost 2 bases, J lost 0 bases, and 14 bases lay in between. The CDR3 sequence is 17 residues long. Germline V gene data show CDR1 as KGHSH and CDR2 as LQKENI. This clone appeared once. Its antigen is unidentified. Whole-study results and caveats: The study flagged about 160 TCR beta chains as cytomegalovirus-associated. In a later analysis, HLA-associated TCR beta chains were more clonally expanded than equally common others. Association with HLA alleles at 0.05 false discovery rate was found for roughly 17,000 TCR beta sequences in a later analysis.

Use of 60 Vbeta and 13 Jbeta primers characterized the PCR. Authors' processing steps: A follow-up analysis tallied tens of millions of unique TCR beta chains, about 11 million shared. Only in-frame clones appear in the TCRdb table, and some are missing; sequencing was by immunoSEQ multiplex PCR. That table gives V, J and clone size, and the DNA gave D and trimming. The table has 100,000 to 150,000 clones, roughly 8.6% seen once. The V and J genes are TRBV18 and TRBJ2-1; D possibly corresponds to TRBD1 (5 bases). The TCR was taken from a woman in her thirties or forties in good health and CMV-seropositive. Material: PBMCs. The CDR3 nucleotides are TGTGCCAGCTCACCAATAACAGGAATTAGCTCCTACAATGAGCAGTTCTTC. It specifies CASSPITGISSYNEQFF. The full variable domain, completed using reference TRBV18 and TRBJ2-1, is NAGVMQNPRHLVRRRGQEARLRCSPMKGHSHVYWYRQLPEEGLKFMVYLQKENIIDESGMPKERFSAEFPKEGPSILRIQQVVRGDSAAYFCASSPITGISSYNEQFFGPGTRLTVL.